The rows below give T cell receptor beta chains drawn from one sample of a study of beta chain features in type 1 diabetes. TCRdb keeps only in-frame clones here, not all; method: immunoSEQ multiplex PCR. The sample contains under 900,000 clones, 17% of which appear only once. Sequencing was performed on naive CD4+ T cells from blood. The receptors come from a woman younger than 30 in good health. CDR3s include the opening cysteine and the closing phenylalanine or tryptophan. A D gene is named only where the DNA matches it firmly. Clone sizes are given selectively: once, few, many, or a class where the clone is expanded.

TGCGCCAGCAGCCAAGATTCGGACAGGGGCTTTTATGGCTACACCTTC,CASSQDSDRGFYGYTF,TRBJ1-2,TRBD1,TRBV4-3,few
TGTGCCAGCAGCTTGGCACAGGGCCCCGGGACTAATGAAAAACTGTTTTTT,CASSLAQGPGTNEKLFF,TRBJ1-4,-,TRBV5-6,few
TGTGCCAGCAGCTCCCAGATGGGGAGTGAGACCCAGTACTTC,CASSSQMGSETQYF,TRBJ2-5,-,TRBV5-6,-
TGTGCCAGCACCTTCAGGGCCCCCGGAGGCACCGGGGAGCTGTTTTTT,CASTFRAPGGTGELFF,TRBJ2-2,-,TRBV6-6,-
TGTGCCAGCAGCTTGGACCAGGAAGAGACCCAGTACTTC,CASSLDQEETQYF,TRBJ2-5,-,TRBV7-2,-
TGTGCCAGCGCAATGCGGTCAGTTGGATACGAGCAGTACTTC,CASAMRSVGYEQYF,TRBJ2-7,-,TRBV19,-
TGTGCCATCAGTGAGGGTGGTGGTGCGCCGGGACAGGCGGATTACGAGCAGTACTTC,CAISEGGGAPGQADYEQYF,TRBJ2-7,TRBD1,TRBV10-3,-
TGTGCCAGCAGTGAAGTGGGGTGGAATACGCGTGAAAAACTGTTTTTT,CASSEVGWNTREKLFF,TRBJ1-4,-,TRBV25-1,-
TGTGCCAGTAGTTCTGGGGCGAGGGACTACGAGCAGTACTTC,CASSSGARDYEQYF,TRBJ2-7,-,TRBV19,-
TGTGCCAGCAGTACCCCAAGCAGCGGGAGCTCCTACAATGAGCAGTTCTTC,CASSTPSSGSSYNEQFF,TRBJ2-1,TRBD2,TRBV28,few
TGTGCCAGCAGTCCTATCCGGACTAGCGGGTTCACAGATACGCAGTATTTT,CASSPIRTSGFTDTQYF,TRBJ2-3,TRBD2,TRBV28,once
TGTGCCAGCAGAATTGACAGTGGTGAGCAGTTCTTC,CASRIDSGEQFF,TRBJ2-1,-,TRBV2,-
TGTGCCATCAGTCATGCGAATGAGCAGTTCTTC,CAISHANEQFF,TRBJ2-1,-,TRBV10-3,few
TGTGCCAGCAGTGACTCGTCCCGTGAGCAGTTCTTC,CASSDSSREQFF,TRBJ2-1,-,TRBV6-4,few
TGTGCCAGCAGTCGCTGGCGTACCTACACAGATACGCAGTATTTT,CASSRWRTYTDTQYF,TRBJ2-3,-,TRBV6-6,few
TGTGCCAGCAGCTTAGGGGTAGCGGGAGAGGTCTACAATGAGCAGTTCTTC,CASSLGVAGEVYNEQFF,TRBJ2-1,TRBD2,TRBV7-8,few
TGTGCCAGCTCAAAAAGCCAAACGGGCAAAAGCAAGACCCAGTACTTC,CASSKSQTGKSKTQYF,TRBJ2-5,-,TRBV7-9,-
TGTGCCAGCAGTTCCCCGCACTCAGATACGCAGTATTTT,CASSSPHSDTQYF,TRBJ2-3,-,TRBV6-5,-
TGTGCCAGCAGCTTAGCTTCGCGACAGTACACCGGGGAGCTGTTTTTT,CASSLASRQYTGELFF,TRBJ2-2,-,TRBV7-9,-
TGTGCCACCAGCAGAGATGTGGGTGTTCGTCAGCCCCAGCATTTT,CATSRDVGVRQPQHF,TRBJ1-5,-,TRBV15,few
TGTGCCAGCAGCTTAACAATTCAAGAGACCCAGTACTTC,CASSLTIQETQYF,TRBJ2-5,-,TRBV7-3,-
TGTGCCAGCCGGGACTTCCCTCCCTACGAGCAGTACTTC,CASRDFPPYEQYF,TRBJ2-7,-,TRBV6-5,few
TGTGCCAGCAGTACAACTAGCACCTACAATGAGCAGTTCTTC,CASSTTSTYNEQFF,TRBJ2-1,-,TRBV2,few
TGTGCCAGCAGCTCTACACTTTCGAACACTGAAGCTTTCTTT,CASSSTLSNTEAFF,TRBJ1-1,-,TRBV7-2,-
TGTGCCAGCAGTTTGGTGGACAGGGCATACAATGAGCAGTTCTTC,CASSLVDRAYNEQFF,TRBJ2-1,TRBD1,TRBV28,few
TGTGCCAGCAGCTTGGCCCGAGGACAGGCCTATAACTATGGCTACACCTTC,CASSLARGQAYNYGYTF,TRBJ1-2,TRBD1,TRBV5-6,-
TGCGCCAGCAGCCACGCGGGCGGCGTCTGGACAGGGGGCAATGAGCAGTTCTTC,CASSHAGGVWTGGNEQFF,TRBJ2-1,TRBD1,TRBV4-3,few
TGTGCCAGCACCTTATACTCTGGGGCCAACGTCCTGACTTTC,CASTLYSGANVLTF,TRBJ2-6,-,TRBV27,-
TGTGCCAGCAGTCCGACAGGGTCTGGGGGAGAGACCCAGTACTTC,CASSPTGSGGETQYF,TRBJ2-5,TRBD1,TRBV28,few
TGTGCCAGCAGCTGGACTAGCGGGATCGGCGGGGAGCTGTTTTTT,CASSWTSGIGGELFF,TRBJ2-2,TRBD2,TRBV27,-
TGTGCCAGCAGTATCGGGGGGTGGTCCGACTCCCAAGAGACCCAGTACTTC,CASSIGGWSDSQETQYF,TRBJ2-5,TRBD2,TRBV28,-
TGTGCCAGCAGTTACGTGATTACGGGGACCCAGTACTTC,CASSYVITGTQYF,TRBJ2-5,-,TRBV6-5,few
TGTGCCAGCAGCCCTGGGCCGGGAGTAGGGGGTGAGCAGTTCTTC,CASSPGPGVGGEQFF,TRBJ2-1,-,TRBV7-2,-
TGCGCCAGCAGCCCCGGTGGGGCCAACGTCCTGACTTTC,CASSPGGANVLTF,TRBJ2-6,-,TRBV5-1,few
TGTGCCAGCGCCCGTGGGGCTGATGAAAAACTGTTTTTT,CASARGADEKLFF,TRBJ1-4,-,TRBV28,-
TGTGCCAGCAGGGTAGTGGCGGGTCGGGACACCGGGGAGCTGTTTTTT,CASRVVAGRDTGELFF,TRBJ2-2,-,TRBV7-9,few
TGTGCCAGCAGCGTGAGGGACAGGGGGCGCGGGCAGTACTTC,CASSVRDRGRGQYF,TRBJ2-7,-,TRBV21-1,few
TGCGCCAGCAGCCACCTAGCGGGAGGGCCTGGGGCCAACGTCCTGACTTTC,CASSHLAGGPGANVLTF,TRBJ2-6,TRBD2,TRBV4-3,-
TGTGCCAGCAGTCGTGGGGGACTAGCAACAGATACGCAGTATTTT,CASSRGGLATDTQYF,TRBJ2-3,TRBD2,TRBV6-5,-
TGCGCCAGCAGCCAAGAGTGGGGACAGGGAGAGACCCAGTACTTC,CASSQEWGQGETQYF,TRBJ2-5,TRBD1,TRBV4-1,-
TGCGCCAGCAGTTACGATAGCAATCAGCCCCAGCATTTT,CASSYDSNQPQHF,TRBJ1-5,-,TRBV5-1,few
TGTGCCAGCAGTTTGGGTCCTACGCAGTATTTT,CASSLGPTQYF,TRBJ2-3,-,TRBV28,-
TGTGCCAGCAGCTTAGGAGTAGAGAGCTCCTACGAGCAGTACTTC,CASSLGVESSYEQYF,TRBJ2-7,-,TRBV7-2,-
TGTGCCAGCAGCTTGAACCCGTCGGCCAGGACAGGGGGCGGAAAGACCCAGTACTTC,CASSLNPSARTGGGKTQYF,TRBJ2-5,TRBD1,TRBV5-5,few
TGTGCCAGCAGCCAAGGGACTAGCGGGATTAATGAGCAGTTCTTC,CASSQGTSGINEQFF,TRBJ2-1,TRBD2,TRBV6-5,-
TGTGCCAGCAGCCCAGGGGCACTGAGGGGAAACATTCAGTACTTC,CASSPGALRGNIQYF,TRBJ2-4,-,TRBV9,-
TGTGCCAGCAGTTACGTGTTGGAGTCCCAGCAGTTCTTC,CASSYVLESQQFF,TRBJ2-1,-,TRBV6-5,-
TGTGCCAGCGGGGGGACAGGGATCGAGCAGTACTTC,CASGGTGIEQYF,TRBJ2-7,TRBD1,TRBV6-6,few
TGTGCCAGCTGGCCAGCGGGAAGGGTCGGGGAGCTGTTTTTT,CASWPAGRVGELFF,TRBJ2-2,TRBD2,TRBV28,-